This TCR beta chain came from a study of T cell repertoires in ileal Crohn's disease. In the study overall: Operated complications were stricturing disease (roughly 60%) and penetrating disease (about 39%). Findings and caveats of the study: Sorted CD8 T cells held more high-frequency clones than CD4. All patients with clonality above 26.8% had endoscopic recurrence.

CDR3 length: 14 amino acids. V was trimmed by 0 bases and J by 3 bases, leaving 8 bases between them. Germline loops: CDR1 SGHAT, CDR2 FQNNGV. Each sample's TCRB immunosequencing used roughly 500 nanograms of biopsy DNA. Here immunoSEQ multiplex PCR was the method, and the copy in TCRdb shows in-frame clones only, minus some. The sample has about 2,400 clones; roughly 85% are singletons. Time point given: neoterminal ileum biopsy at postoperative endoscopy, about 6 months after surgery. On this clone: Its antigen is currently unknown.

The sample consisted of ileal tissue. The chain carries TRBV11-2 and TRBJ1-2; no definite D call. The source of this sequence is an adult with Crohn's disease. The CDR3 DNA reads as TGTGCCAGCAGCTTAGATCTTACGCACTATGGCTACACCTTC. Translating gives CASSLDLTHYGYTF.